These 23 T cell receptor beta chains share one sample of origin, sequenced in a study of T-cell reconstitution after alpha-beta-depleted transplantation in children. The TCRbeta library was prepared with unique molecular identifiers. TCRdb passed the PCR reads through MiXCR, listing each CDR3 protein once. This table has roughly 610,000 distinct CDR3 sequences, approximately 10% appearing once. The sequencing here drew on PBMCs from the stem cell graft donor, taken from the stem cell graft. These TCRs come from a human donor who donated a stem cell graft to a child with acute myeloid leukemia.

The table lists this clonotype with a few counts. The chain couples TRBV7-2 to TRBJ2-7; D gene ambiguous. CDR1 is SGHTA and CDR2 is FQGNSA in the germline V gene. The CDR3 has 13 amino acids. The V and J ends lost 2 bases and 5 bases respectively, with 10 bases between them. The chain's CDR3 is CASSLLGLNEQYF. The CDR3 DNA reads TGTGCCAGCAGCTTATTAGGGTTGAACGAGCAGTACTTC.

The V gene is TRBV12-5, the J gene TRBJ1-1; D possibly corresponds to TRBD1 (6 bases). With 6 bases removed from V and 11 bases from J, the gap between germline ends came to 13 bases. Germline-derived CDR1 and CDR2 are LGHNT and FRNRAP. The CDR3 loop spans 11 amino acids. CDR3 in DNA: TGTGCTAGTGGGAGGGGGGTCGACGCTTTCTTT. This translates into CASGRGVDAFF.

J is TRBJ2-1 and V is TRBV24-1; TRBD2 agrees at 9 bases. With 0 bases clipped from V and 4 bases from J, the junction kept 6 bases outside the gene matches. The CDR3 contains 17 residues. CDR1 and CDR2 (germline): KGHDR, SFDVKD. For the CDR3, the DNA is TGTGCCACCAGTGATTTGGCACTGGCGGGAGGGTACAATGAGCAGTTCTTC. It encodes CATSDLALAGGYNEQFF.

The V gene is TRBV29-1, the J gene TRBJ1-2, with no clear D. Trimming took 7 bases from V and 5 from J, leaving 14 bases between them. Per the germline V gene, CDR1 is SQVTM and CDR2 is ANQGSEA. This CDR3 has 12 residues. CDR3 sequence: CSGLTPKYGYTF. CDR3 sequence (DNA): TGCAGCGGACTCACCCCCAAGTATGGCTACACCTTC.

This chain links TRBV14 with TRBJ2-7, with a possible D match to TRBD2 (6 bases). V was cut by 4 bases and J by 4 bases, with 14 bases left in between. CDR1 and CDR2 (germline): SGHDN, FVKESK. CDR3 length: 14 residues. CDR3: CASSPVEGMYEQYF. The CDR3 DNA follows: TGTGCCAGCAGCCCCGTGGAGGGAATGTACGAGCAGTACTTC.

This rearrangement joins TRBV29-1 to TRBJ1-2, with D possibly being TRBD1 (5 bases). Trimming left V 4 bases short and J 4 bases short, with 19 bases between. The CDR3 runs to 15 residues. Germline lookup yields CDR1 SQVTM and CDR2 ANQGSEA. This CDR3 is CSVVDPGTKGYGYTF. Written as DNA, the CDR3 is TGCAGCGTTGTTGATCCAGGGACGAAGGGCTATGGCTACACCTTC.

This clonotype was recorded many times. The chain joins TRBV20-1 to TRBJ2-1; D not certain. Germline V gives CDR1 DFQATT, CDR2 SNEGSKA (reference sequence). The germline V and J ends were trimmed by 5 bases and 8 bases, with 22 bases remaining between them. The CDR3 spans 15 residues. The CDR3 nucleotides are TGCAGTGCTCGAGGTGTGCAGGTGTATGAGGATGAGCAGTTCTTC. Encoded protein: CSARGVQVYEDEQFF.

There are many counts of this clonotype. The chain is built from TRBV20-1 and TRBJ2-7; 12 bases fit TRBD2. CDR1 DFQATT and CDR2 SNEGSKA come from the germline V gene (reference sequence). There are 16 residues in the CDR3. J gave up 0 bases and V 2 bases, and 5 bases lay outside the gene matches. The CDR3 DNA follows: TGCAGTGCTAGACCGCCTAGCGGGAGGGGCTCCTACGAGCAGTACTTC. This sequence encodes CSARPPSGRGSYEQYF.

Ten or more counts support this clonotype. CDR3 DNA sequence: TGCAGTTCCCCCCCAATACTAGCGAGAGAGACCCAGTACTTC. Amino acids: CSSPPILARETQYF. The chain uses TRBV20-1 and TRBJ2-5; 7 bases fit TRBD2. The CDR3 totals 14 residues. V lost 8 bases and J lost 4; bases outside the gene matches: 13. Germline lookup yields CDR1 DFQATT and CDR2 SNEGSKA (reference sequence).

This clonotype was counted ten times or more. The chain has TRBV7-9 and TRBJ1-1, with D uncertain. V lost 5 bases and J lost 3, with 13 bases in between. The CDR3 runs to 14 residues. CDR1 and CDR2 from the germline V gene are SEHNR and FQNEAQ (reference sequence). The CDR3 sequence is CASSLPGRDTEAFF. For the CDR3, the DNA is TGTGCCAGCAGCCTCCCTGGGAGAGACACTGAAGCTTTCTTT.

CDR3 nucleotide sequence: TGTGCCAGCAGTTCCCGAGGGCTCCAAGAGACCCAGTACTTC. As protein: CASSSRGLQETQYF. The chain couples TRBV12-3 or TRBV12-4 to TRBJ2-5; D perhaps matches TRBD2 (5 bases). The CDR3 has 14 residues. V lost 4 bases to trimming and J lost 1 base, with 10 bases between them.

There are many counts of this clonotype. Mismatch with germline at one junction end may stem from a read error. This chain joins TRBV10-3 and TRBJ2-1, with D possibly matching TRBD1 (6 bases). Germline loops: CDR1 ENHRY, CDR2 SYGVKD. This CDR3 contains 13 residues. This CDR3 is CAISEASRGEQFF. CDR3 sequence (DNA): TGTGCCATCAGTGAAGCTAGCAGGGGTGAGCAGTTTTTC.

The chain couples TRBV20-1 to TRBJ1-5; 10 positions agree with TRBD1. The V gene's germline CDR1 is DFQATT and CDR2 SNEGSKA (reference sequence). V lost 7 bases to trimming and J lost 3 bases; unmatched junction nucleotides: 3. This CDR3 contains 13 residues. The CDR3, as DNA: TGCAGTGTGGGACAGGGGATCAATCAGCCCCAGCATTTT. Translation: CSVGQGINQPQHF.

This clonotype appeared a few times. The chain combines TRBV10-3 with TRBJ2-1; 8 bases fit TRBD2. Germline loops: CDR1 ENHRY, CDR2 SYGVKD. The CDR3 consists of 14 residues. V was clipped by 11 bases and J by 2 bases; unmatched bases: 8. CDR3 coding DNA: TGTGCCGCGTCACTAGCGGCCCCCTACAATGAGCAGTTCTTC. Translation gives CAASLAAPYNEQFF.

The V call is TRBV20-1, the J call TRBJ2-3; 10 positions agree with TRBD1. CDR3 length: 14 residues. The germline V gene has CDR1 DFQATT and CDR2 SNEGSKA (reference sequence). V lost 3 bases to trimming and J lost 4 bases; unmatched junction nucleotides: 4. The CDR3, as DNA: TGCAGTGCTAGCGACAGGGGGCGGGCAGATACGCAGTATTTT. The encoded protein is CSASDRGRADTQYF.

This clonotype showed up just a few times. The chain combines TRBV6-1 with TRBJ2-7; 10 bases match TRBD1. CDR3 size: 16 residues. CDR1 is MNHNS and CDR2 is SASEGT in the germline V gene. V dropped 6 bases and J dropped 2; count of bases not matched to a gene: 10. The CDR3 sequence: CASSRLGQGRAYEQYF. The CDR3 DNA sequence: TGTGCCAGCAGCCGATTGGGACAGGGGAGGGCCTACGAGCAGTACTTC.

This clonotype has at least ten counts. V and J are TRBV5-6 and TRBJ2-1; D unclear. The V and J ends lost 2 bases and 3 bases respectively, with 6 bases between them. The CDR3 sequence is 13 residues long. Per germline, CDR1 SGHDT and CDR2 YYEEEE. The CDR3 spells CASSFPSYNEQFF. The CDR3 DNA sequence: TGTGCCAGCAGCTTCCCTAGCTACAATGAGCAGTTCTTC.

V usage is TRBV7-2 and J usage is TRBJ2-1; D is unclear. The CDR3 spans 16 residues. CDR1 is SGHTA and CDR2 is FQGNSA in the germline V gene. The V and J ends lost 1 base and 6 bases respectively, with 16 bases between them. The CDR3 here is CASSLEGPLRPNEQFF. In DNA form, the CDR3 reads TGTGCCAGCAGCTTAGAGGGCCCCTTAAGGCCCAATGAGCAGTTCTTC.

Remarks on this clonotype: A much larger clonotype is one base distant, so this may be a read error. The chain links TRBV11-2 to TRBJ2-3; 7 positions agree with TRBD2. This CDR3 contains 15 residues. Per germline, CDR1 SGHAT and CDR2 FQNNGV. The CDR3 DNA reads as TGTGCCAGCAGCTCCTTAGCGGGCGTCACATATACGCAGTATTTT. It codes for CASSSLAGVTYTQYF.

The table lists this clonotype with a few counts. At one boundary the junction diverges from the germline segment, which might be a read error. The rearrangement uses TRBV7-2 and TRBJ2-3, with a possible D match to TRBD2 (6 bases). The CDR3 contains 15 residues. Per germline, CDR1 SGHTA and CDR2 FQGNSA. The CDR3 nucleotides are TGTGCCAGCAACTTAGCGGCGGGCGACACAGATACGCAGTATTTT. This encodes CASNLAAGDTDTQYF.

This clonotype was seen repeatedly, ten times or more. V and J are TRBV3-1 and TRBJ2-7, with 14 bases fitting TRBD2. Germline V gene data show CDR1 as LGHDT and CDR2 as YNNKEL (reference sequence). The CDR3 loop spans 16 amino acids. With 4 bases clipped from V and 2 bases from J, the junction kept 4 bases outside the gene matches. The DNA of the CDR3 is TGTGCCAGCAGCCGGGGACTAGCGGGAGCTCCCTACGAGCAGTACTTC. Amino acid sequence: CASSRGLAGAPYEQYF.

This clonotype showed up just a few times. The chain has TRBV12-3 or TRBV12-4 and TRBJ1-2, with D perhaps matching TRBD1 (6 bases). The CDR3 is 13 amino acids. Trimming stripped 3 bases from V and 4 bases from J, with 9 bases between. CDR3 protein: CASSFGQSYGYTF. In DNA, the CDR3 is TGTGCCAGCAGTTTCGGACAGAGCTATGGCTACACCTTC.

V and J are TRBV27 and TRBJ1-1, with D perhaps matching TRBD1 (5 bases). The CDR3 sequence is 15 residues long. Germline loops: CDR1 MNHEY, CDR2 SMNVEV (reference sequence). V was cut by 5 bases and J by 1 base, with 14 bases left in between. The CDR3, as DNA: TGTGCCAGCAGTAGTGGGGGAACTACGAACACTGAAGCTTTCTTT. Its protein product is CASSSGGTTNTEAFF.